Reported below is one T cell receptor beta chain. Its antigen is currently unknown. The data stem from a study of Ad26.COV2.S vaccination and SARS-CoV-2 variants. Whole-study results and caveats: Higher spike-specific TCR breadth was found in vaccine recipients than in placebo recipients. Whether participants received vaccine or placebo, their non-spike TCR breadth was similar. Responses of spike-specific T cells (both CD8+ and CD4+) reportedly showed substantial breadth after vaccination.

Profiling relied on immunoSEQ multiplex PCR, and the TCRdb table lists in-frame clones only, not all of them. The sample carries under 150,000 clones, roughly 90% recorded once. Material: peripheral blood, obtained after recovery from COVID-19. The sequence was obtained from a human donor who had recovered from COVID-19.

The chain's CDR3 is CASTLRGYTGELFF. CDR3 nucleotide sequence: TGTGCCAGCACCCTCAGGGGATACACCGGGGAGCTGTTTTTT. V gene TRBV5-6 combines with J gene TRBJ2-2; maybe TRBD1 (6 bases). The germline V gene has CDR1 SGHDT and CDR2 YYEEEE. Trimming shortened V by 6 bases and J by 3 bases, and 12 bases separated the two germline ends. The CDR3 is 14 residues long.